This T cell receptor beta chain originates from a study of control samples from healthy donors and cancer patients. Repertoires were generated with immunoSEQ multiplex PCR, while TCRdb's copy carries only in-frame clones and drops some. This table has 170,000 or so clones, roughly 93% appearing once. The ends were cut back, 1 base at V and 6 bases at J, with 6 bases in the middle. The CDR3 has 13 amino acids. CDR1 is LGHDT and CDR2 is YNNKEL in the germline V gene (reference sequence). This receptor was taken from a young man in good health. The genes are TRBV3-1 (or the pseudogene TRBV3-2) and TRBJ2-2; either TRBD1 or TRBD2 may supply D (5 bases each). Sequenced material: blood. The CDR3 DNA reads as TGTGCCAGCAGCCAAGGAGGGGCCGGGGAGCTGTTTTTT. Residues: CASSQGGAGELFF.